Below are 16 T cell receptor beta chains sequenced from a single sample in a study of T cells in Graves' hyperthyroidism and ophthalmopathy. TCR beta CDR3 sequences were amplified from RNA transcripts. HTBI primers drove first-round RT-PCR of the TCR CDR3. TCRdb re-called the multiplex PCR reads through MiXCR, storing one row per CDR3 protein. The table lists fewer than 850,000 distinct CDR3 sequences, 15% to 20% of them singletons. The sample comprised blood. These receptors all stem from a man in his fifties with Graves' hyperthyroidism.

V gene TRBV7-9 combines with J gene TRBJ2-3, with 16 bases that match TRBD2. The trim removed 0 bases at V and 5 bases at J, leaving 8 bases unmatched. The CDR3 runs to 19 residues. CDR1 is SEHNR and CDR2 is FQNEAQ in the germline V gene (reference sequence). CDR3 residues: CASSLAPGLAGGPKDTQYF. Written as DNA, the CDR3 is TGTGCCAGCAGCTTAGCTCCGGGACTAGCGGGAGGGCCCAAAGATACGCAGTATTTT.

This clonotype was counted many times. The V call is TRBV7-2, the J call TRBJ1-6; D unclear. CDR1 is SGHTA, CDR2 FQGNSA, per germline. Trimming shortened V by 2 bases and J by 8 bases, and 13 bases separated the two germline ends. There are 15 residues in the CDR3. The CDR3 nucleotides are TGTGCCAGCAGCTTACGAGGGAATGGTGATTCACCCCTCCACTTT. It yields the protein CASSLRGNGDSPLHF.

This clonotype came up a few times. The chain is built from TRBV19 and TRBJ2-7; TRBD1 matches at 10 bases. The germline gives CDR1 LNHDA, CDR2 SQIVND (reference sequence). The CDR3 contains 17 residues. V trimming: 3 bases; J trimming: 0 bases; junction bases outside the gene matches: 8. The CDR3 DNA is TGTGCCAGTAGTATGGAGACAGGGGGCTCGATCTCCTACGAGCAGTACTTC. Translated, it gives CASSMETGGSISYEQYF.

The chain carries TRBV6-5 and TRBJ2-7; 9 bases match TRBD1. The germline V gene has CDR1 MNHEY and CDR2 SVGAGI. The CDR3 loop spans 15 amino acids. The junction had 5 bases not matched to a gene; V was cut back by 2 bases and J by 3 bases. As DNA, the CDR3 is TGTGCCAGCAGTTACCCGCCGGGACAGGGCTACGAGCAGTACTTC. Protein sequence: CASSYPPGQGYEQYF.

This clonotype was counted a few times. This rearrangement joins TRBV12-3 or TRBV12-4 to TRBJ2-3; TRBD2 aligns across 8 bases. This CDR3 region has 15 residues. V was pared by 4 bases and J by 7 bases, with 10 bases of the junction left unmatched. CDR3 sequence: CASSSGLVGTYTQYF. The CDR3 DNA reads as TGTGCCAGCAGTTCGGGACTAGTGGGGACCTATACGCAGTATTTT.

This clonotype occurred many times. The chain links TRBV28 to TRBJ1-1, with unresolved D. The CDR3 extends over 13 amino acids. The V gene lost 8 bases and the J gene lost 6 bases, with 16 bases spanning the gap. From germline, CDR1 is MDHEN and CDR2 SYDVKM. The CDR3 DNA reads TGTGCCAGCTCTTCCCCACCCGCTCCTGAAGCTTTCTTT. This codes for CASSSPPAPEAFF.

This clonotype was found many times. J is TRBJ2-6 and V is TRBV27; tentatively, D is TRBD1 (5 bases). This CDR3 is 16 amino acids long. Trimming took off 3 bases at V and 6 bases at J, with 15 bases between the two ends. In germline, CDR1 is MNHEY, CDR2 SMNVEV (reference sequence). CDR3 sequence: CASSFGVGAVANVLTF. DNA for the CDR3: TGTGCCAGCAGTTTTGGGGTAGGGGCGGTGGCCAACGTCCTGACTTTC.

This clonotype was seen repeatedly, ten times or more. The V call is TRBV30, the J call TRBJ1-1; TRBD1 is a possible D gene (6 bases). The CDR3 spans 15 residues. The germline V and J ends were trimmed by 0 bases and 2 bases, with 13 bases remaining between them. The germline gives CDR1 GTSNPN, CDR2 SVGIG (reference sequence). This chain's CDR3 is CAWSVERGLNTEAFF. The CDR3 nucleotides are TGTGCCTGGAGTGTAGAGCGGGGGCTTAACACTGAAGCTTTCTTT.

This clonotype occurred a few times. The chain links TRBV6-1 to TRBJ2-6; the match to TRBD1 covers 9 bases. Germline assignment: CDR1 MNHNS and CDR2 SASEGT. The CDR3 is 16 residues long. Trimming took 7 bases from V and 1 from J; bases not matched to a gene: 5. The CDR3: CASKETGGSGANVLTF. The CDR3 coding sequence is TGTGCCAGCAAAGAGACAGGGGGTTCTGGGGCCAACGTCCTGACTTTC.

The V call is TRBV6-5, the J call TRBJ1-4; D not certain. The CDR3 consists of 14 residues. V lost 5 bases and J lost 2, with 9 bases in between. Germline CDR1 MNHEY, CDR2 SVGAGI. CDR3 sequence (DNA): TGTGCCAGCAGTAACGGAAGGACTAATGAAAAACTGTTTTTT. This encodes CASSNGRTNEKLFF.

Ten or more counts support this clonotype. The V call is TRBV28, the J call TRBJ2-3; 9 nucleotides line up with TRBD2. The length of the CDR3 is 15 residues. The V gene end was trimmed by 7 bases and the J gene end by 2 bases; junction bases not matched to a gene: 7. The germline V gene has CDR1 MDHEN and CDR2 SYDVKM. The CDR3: CASNSGSLVTDTQYF. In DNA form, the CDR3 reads TGTGCCAGCAATAGCGGGAGTCTAGTCACAGATACGCAGTATTTT.

The CDR3 nucleotides read TGTGCCAGCAGCCGGACAGGGGGCGGACGTCAGCCCCAGCATTTT. It translates to CASSRTGGGRQPQHF. J is TRBJ1-5 and V is TRBV28, with TRBD1 matching 11 bases. With V trimmed by 6 bases and J by 6 bases, 7 bases remained unmatched. The germline CDR1 and CDR2 sequences are MDHEN and SYDVKM. This CDR3 spans 15 amino acids.

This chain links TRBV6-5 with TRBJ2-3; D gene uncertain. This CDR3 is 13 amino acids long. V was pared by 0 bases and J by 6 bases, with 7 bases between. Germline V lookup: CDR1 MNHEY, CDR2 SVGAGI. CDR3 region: CASSYSNRDTQYF. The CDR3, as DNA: TGTGCCAGCAGTTACTCGAATAGGGATACGCAGTATTTT.

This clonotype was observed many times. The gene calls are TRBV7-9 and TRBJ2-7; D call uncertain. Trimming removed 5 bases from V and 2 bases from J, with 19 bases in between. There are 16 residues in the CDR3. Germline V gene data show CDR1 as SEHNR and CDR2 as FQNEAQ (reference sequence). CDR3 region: CASSPAQRTKAYEQYF. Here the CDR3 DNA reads TGTGCCAGCAGCCCCGCCCAGCGCACCAAAGCCTACGAGCAGTACTTC.

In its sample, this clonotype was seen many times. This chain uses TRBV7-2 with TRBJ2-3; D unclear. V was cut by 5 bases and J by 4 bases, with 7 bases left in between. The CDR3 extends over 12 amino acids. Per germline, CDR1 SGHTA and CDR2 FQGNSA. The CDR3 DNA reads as TGTGCCAGCAGCCGGGTCTCAGATACGCAGTATTTT. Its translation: CASSRVSDTQYF. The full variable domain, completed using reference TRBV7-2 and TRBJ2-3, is GAGVSQSPSNKVTEKGKDVELRCDPISGHTALYWYRQSLGQGLEFLIYFQGNSAPDKSGLPSDRFSAERTGGSVSTLTIQRTQQEDSAVYLCASSRVSDTQYFGPGTRLTVL.

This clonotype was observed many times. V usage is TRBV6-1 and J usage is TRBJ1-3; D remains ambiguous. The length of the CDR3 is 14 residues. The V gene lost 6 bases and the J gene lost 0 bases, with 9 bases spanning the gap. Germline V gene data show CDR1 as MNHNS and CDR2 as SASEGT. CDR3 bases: TGTGCCAGCAGAGCGCAAATCTCTGGAAACACCATATATTTT. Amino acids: CASRAQISGNTIYF.